The subject of this entry is one T cell receptor (beta chain). This record comes from a study of control samples from healthy donors and cancer patients. CDR1 and CDR2 from the germline V gene are KGHSH and LQKENI. V gave up 6 bases and J gave up 5 bases; unmatched junction bases: 3. The CDR3 length is 14 residues. Clones were sequenced by immunoSEQ multiplex PCR, and TCRdb holds only the in-frame ones, with some missing. Here the sample spans about 120,000 clones, 85% to 95% being singletons. The material sequenced was blood. The TCR originated in a man aged 25 to 45 in good health. The chain couples TRBV18 to TRBJ1-5, with TRBD1 matching over 11 bases. CDR3 nucleotides: TGTGCCAGCTCGCCGGACAGGGGGCATCAGCCCCAGCATTTT. Translated, it gives CASSPDRGHQPQHF.